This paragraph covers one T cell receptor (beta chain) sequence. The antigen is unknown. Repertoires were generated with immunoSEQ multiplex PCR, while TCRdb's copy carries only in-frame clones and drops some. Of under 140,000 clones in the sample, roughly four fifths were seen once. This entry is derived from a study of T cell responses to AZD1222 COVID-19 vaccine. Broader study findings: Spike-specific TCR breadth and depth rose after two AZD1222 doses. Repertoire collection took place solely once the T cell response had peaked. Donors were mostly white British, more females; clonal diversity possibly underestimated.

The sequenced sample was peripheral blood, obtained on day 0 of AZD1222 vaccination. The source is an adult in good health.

CDR3 bases: TGTGCCAGCAGCTTTCGCAGGGGTGCCTACGAGCAGTACTTC. Its translation is CASSFRRGAYEQYF. The V call is TRBV11-2, the J call TRBJ2-7, with a weak D call TRBD1 (6 bases). Per the germline V gene, CDR1 is SGHAT and CDR2 is FQNNGV. V lost 3 bases to trimming and J lost 2 bases, with 11 bases between them. This CDR3 comprises 14 residues.